The TCR beta chain under discussion was sequenced for a study of blood T cell repertoires in COVID-19 (dated by TCRdb to 2018 to 2020). Regarding the study in general: Collaborator samples came from the United States, Italy and Spain and covered acute and convalescent phases of COVID-19. The samples were drawn from the first 160 participants of the ongoing ImmuneRACE study and from more than 1,000 subjects provided by 6 global collaborators. Nearly every sample came with metadata listing a de-identified subject ID, COVID-19 status, age in years and sex. The material from the prospective study consisted of cDNA or gDNA derived from T cells, B-cell-depleted T cells, or PBMCs. A freely available public database, intended as a resource for researchers studying the immune response to SARS-CoV-2, is where the repertoires were released. Where HLA class I and class II types were available, the types were taken from metadata supplied by the sample provider, not from assay-based typing. The dataset comprised deeply sampled blood TCRbeta repertoires from subjects exposed to, actively infected with, or recovered from COVID-19.

CDR1 is given as SGHTA and CDR2 as FQGTGA, both from the germline V gene. V and J lose 5 bases and 2 bases, and a span of 18 bases separates them. The CDR3, cysteine through phenylalanine, is 16 amino acids long. Just the 48-base CDR3 DNA is kept, in frame starting at base 1. In the case of this clone: It has no known antigen specificity. Qualities for individual bases were not recorded, and no much larger clone is one base off.

The collaborating institutions used their own protocols to collect whole blood in K2EDTA tubes. For TCRbeta analysis, collaborators shipped samples as frozen whole blood, isolated PBMCs, or DNA extracted from either of those sample types. The investigation overall reported the following: How much clinical and demographic metadata was included differed by source and by participant, and the metadata was provided uncurated.

TCRbeta CDR3 regions were amplified from genomic DNA using the immunoSEQ Assay, a bias-controlled multiplex PCR. The published analysis was carried out like this. Within the assay, amplification of reference gene primers was used to estimate how many nucleated cells each sample contained. To quantify the absolute abundance of each unique TCRbeta CDR3 rearrangement, sequence reads were collapsed and filtered. For each sample, productive Simpson clonality was calculated as the square root of Simpson's diversity index over productive rearrangements. Here the immuneACCESS table is served through TCRdb, limited to in-frame sequences with V and J called. Missing clones are a known gap in these copies; in checked studies unresolved V genes cover under half, and the rest lacks a known reason. The DNA was the basis for D and trimming; V, J and clone size are from that table. The sample contains 60,000 to 75,000 clones, about 88% of them found a single time. The top ten constitute about 4% of the sample.

This chain joins TRBV7-3 to TRBJ1-2, with no D gene named confidently. Sequencing was done on a sample of peripheral blood. The clonotype comes from a man in his 70s with active COVID-19. CDR3 region: CASSPPSWADNYGYTF. The DNA sequence is as follows: TGTGCCAGCAGCCCCCCGTCGTGGGCAGACAACTATGGCTACACCTTC.